This T cell receptor beta chain was captured in a study of cytomegalovirus exposure and HLA in healthy donors. V was cut by 7 bases and J by 4 bases, with 14 bases left in between. Germline values: CDR1 MNHNS, CDR2 SASEGT. The CDR3 extends over 14 amino acids. In the PCR, 60 Vbeta and 13 Jbeta primers were used. Assay used: immunoSEQ multiplex PCR; TCRdb lists only in-frame clones, some missing. The data show 150,000 to 200,000 clones, about 90% seen once. The source is a girl under three years old in good health and CMV-seronegative. The sequenced material came from PBMCs. V is TRBV6-1 and J is TRBJ2-1; tentatively, D is TRBD1 (6 bases). DNA for the CDR3: TGTGCCAGCACTGGACAGTTCCTTTACAATGAGCAGTTCTTC. Translating gives CASTGQFLYNEQFF.